This T cell receptor beta chain was obtained from a study of T cell responses to AZD1222 COVID-19 vaccine. For the study at large: Pooled together were second doses at about 4 or about 12 weeks. The study, taken as a whole, reports: Mostly white British, mostly female donors; authors suggested clonal diversity may be underestimated.

The table came from immunoSEQ multiplex PCR; TCRdb's copy has only in-frame clones and leaves some out. The top ten hold over 1.5% of the sample, which has roughly 150,000 clones, about nine tenths seen once. Points on this clone: What it recognizes is unknown.

CDR3 length: 14 residues. Trimming took 3 bases from V and 3 from J, leaving 9 bases between them. In germline, CDR1 is MNHEY, CDR2 SVGAGI. V is TRBV6-5 and J is TRBJ1-5; D ambiguous. The sequenced sample was peripheral blood, obtained on day 0 of AZD1222 vaccination. The TCR originated in an adult in good health. For the CDR3, the DNA is TGTGCCAGCAGTTATGACCAGTTCAATCAGCCCCAGCATTTT. It is translated as CASSYDQFNQPQHF.